This T cell receptor beta chain was captured by sequencing in a study of OX40 agonist ivuxolimab in advanced cancers. Some background on the complete study: Ivuxolimab, which targeted the costimulatory receptor OX40 (CD134), was an agonistic, fully human IgG2 monoclonal antibody. Intravenous ivuxolimab was administered to patients every 2 weeks at six dose levels: 0.01, 0.1, 0.3, 1.5, 3 and 10 mg/kg. Of the 50 to 55 dose-escalation patients, hepatocellular carcinoma was present in about 20, melanoma in approximately 15, renal cell carcinoma in 9 and head and neck cancer in 9. A male proportion of roughly 80% and a mean age of roughly 58 years, ranging from 23 to 79, were recorded for the dose-escalation cohort. Prior anti-PD-1, anti-PD-L1 or anti-CTLA-4 therapy was permitted, and about two fifths of dose-escalation patients had received checkpoint inhibitors. Partial responses were achieved by three dose-escalation patients, of whom one had hepatocellular carcinoma and two had cutaneous melanoma. The point of sequencing TCRbeta in the periphery was to test whether ivuxolimab changed TCR sequence diversity and drove clonal T-cell expansion. The paper reports the monotherapy dose-escalation portion (N of about 50 patients) of the phase I ivuxolimab trial.

V gives up 6 bases and J gives up 6 bases, and the segment between their germline ends measures 9 bases. Reading the germline V gene (reference sequence) gives CDR1 LNHDA and CDR2 SQIVND. Inclusive of the bounding cysteine and phenylalanine, the CDR3 is 12 residues long. This entry keeps only the CDR3 DNA: 36 bases, framed from base 1. For sequencing of the TCRbeta CDR3 region, genomic DNA was extracted from the sorted cells. The immunoSEQ Assay was used for sequencing of TCRbeta CDR3 regions. TCRdb took over this immuneACCESS table, retaining in-frame rearrangements with V and J assigned. Such tables are incomplete; in checked studies, under half of the missing clones stem from an unresolved V gene, and the remainder is unexplained. The sample table records about 50,000 clones; approximately 90% of these occur just once. Of the sample, more than 5% falls within the top ten clones. Comments on this clone: The antigen this receptor binds is unknown. The sample holds no much larger clone one base away, and base qualities are not on file.

Broad study findings and their caveats: At doses of 0.1 to 3.0 mg/kg, clonal expansion of both CD4+ and CD8+ blood T cells was observed from baseline to week 6. After ivuxolimab, more expanded clones were found on average in CD8+ T cells than in CD4+ T cells. In the 0.1-3.0 mg/kg groups, partial responders were among the patients with the lowest normalized peripheral clonal expansion, particularly in CD8+ T cells. Low levels of normalized T-cell clonal expansion were also seen in some patients who did not respond. Antigen specificity was not determined for the clonally expanded peripheral T cells.

Patients with a history of autoimmune disease or receiving systemic immunosuppression were excluded from the trial. Peripheral blood for TCR sequencing was collected from all dose cohorts at baseline, on cycle 4 day 1, and on cycle 7 day 1. Samples came from an open-label, multicenter, first-in-human phase I dose-escalation trial of ivuxolimab. Adults with locally advanced or metastatic melanoma, renal cell, hepatocellular, or head and neck squamous cell carcinoma were enrolled in the trial. Before TCR sequencing, CD4+ T cells and CD8+ T cells were sorted from peripheral blood as separate populations.

Specimen: CD4+ or CD8+ T cells sorted from blood, collected in a trial of the OX40 agonist ivuxolimab. The TCR comes from an adult with an advanced solid tumor such as melanoma, head and neck, liver or kidney cancer. The sequence is built from TRBV19 and TRBJ2-1; the D gene cannot be named for sure. This receptor has the CDR3 CASRWGLNEQFF. In nucleotide form, the sequence is TGTGCCAGTAGGTGGGGTCTCAATGAGCAGTTCTTC.